This T cell receptor beta chain was found in a study of T cell changes during pregnancy in multiple sclerosis. Germline V CDR1 and CDR2: SGHRS, YFSETQ. The length of the CDR3 is 15 residues. V lost 1 base and J lost 3; bases outside the gene matches: 3. TCRdb keeps only in-frame clones here, not all; method: immunoSEQ multiplex PCR. Among around 36,000 clones, about nine tenths were seen once, and the ten largest hold less than 0.45%. The chain carries TRBV5-1 and TRBJ2-7; 11 bases are shared with TRBD1. The sequenced sample was CD4+ T cells from peripheral blood mononuclear cells, obtained in the third trimester of pregnancy. This TCR was recovered from a female donor with multiple sclerosis, enrolled in a pregnancy study. DNA for the CDR3: TGCGCCAGCAGCTTGAGGGGACAGGGGGTCTACGAGCAGTACTTC. Amino acids: CASSLRGQGVYEQYF.